This TCR beta chain appears in the sequencing data of a study of blood T cell repertoires in COVID-19. Turning to the study itself: Sources were T cells, B-cell-depleted T cells, or PBMCs; the material itself was cDNA or gDNA.

In the authors' workflow: Counts of nucleated cells, estimated from reference gene primer amplification, were obtained. TCRdb's table, derived via immunoSEQ multiplex PCR, lists solely in-frame clones and lacks some. That table is the source of V, J and clone size, and D and trimming were worked out from the DNA. The profile shows fewer than 200,000 clones, 85% of them singletons. The Seattle patients joined while their infection was active and were tracked longitudinally afterward. CDR1 and CDR2 (germline): SGHDT, YYEEEE. V was clipped by 5 bases and J by 4 bases, with 12 bases between them. This CDR3 is built from 13 residues.

The chain couples TRBV5-6 to TRBJ1-2; possibly TRBD1 for D (6 bases). This sequence originates from a woman aged 60-70 years with COVID-19, enrolled during active disease. The specimen sequenced was peripheral blood. The CDR3, as DNA: TGTGCCAGCAGACAGGGACGGTCCTATGGCTACACCTTC. This sequence encodes CASRQGRSYGYTF.